This T cell receptor (beta chain) was obtained from a study of brain T cells in children with intractable seizures (dated by TCRdb to the early 2020s). About the investigation overall: As a first screen for immune gene transcripts, resected brain tissue from approximately 49 pediatric epilepsy surgery cases was run on a NanoString immunology panel. Among the roughly twelve selected surgery cases, eight also had pre-surgery blood sequenced, leaving four with brain tissue only. On the study overall, not on this receptor specifically: Because sequencing depth differed between pre- and post-surgery blood, the absence of clones from the pre-surgery sample may reflect undersampling. The patients' HCMV serostatus was not known, and viral specificity was inferred solely from CDR3 sequence similarity.

Unmatched junction bases come to 8, with V trimmed by 4 bases and J by 6 bases. From a lookup of the germline V gene (reference sequence), CDR1 and CDR2 are SEHNR and FQNEAQ. From its cysteine to its phenylalanine, the CDR3 spans 15 amino acids. CDR3 DNA only is kept here, 45 bases in frame from base 1. The sample's time point label, decoded: resected brain tissue, or blood drawn just prior to surgery. The surgery cases showing the highest brain T cell transcript signatures were chosen for TCR beta chain sequencing of brain tissue and, when available, of blood. Patients had been treated with at least one anti-epileptic drug before surgery. The TCR-sequenced patients were children whose drug-resistant epilepsy was caused by tuberous sclerosis complex, focal cortical dysplasia, Rasmussen encephalitis or hemimegalencephaly. Blood was drawn right before the epilepsy surgery. The Monarch genomic DNA purification kit was used to extract bulk genomic DNA from unsorted brain tissue and whole blood.

The immunoSEQ assay was applied to genomic DNA to generate the TCR beta chain sequences. The paper's processing steps were these. Any CDR3 sequence that did not begin with the conserved framework cysteine at position 104 was removed by hand. To get clonality, the normalized Shannon's Diversity Index was subtracted from one, giving values from 0 (maximal diversity) to 1 (oligoclonal). Differences in the frequency of the same CDR3 between samples, such as brain versus blood, were assessed with chi-squared comparison-of-proportions tests. Public clonotypes were found by searching immuneACCESS, and the VDJdb browser was used to assess similarity to known antiviral clonotypes. In TCRdb, the immuneACCESS table is reduced to in-frame sequences with V and J assigned. These tables do not hold every clone; where another copy was compared, an unresolved V gene accounts for under half, and the others remain unexplained. The DNA gave D and trimming, while V, J and clone size come from that table. The sample table shows tens of thousands of clones, and about 90% are seen once. 20% to 25% of the sample goes to the ten largest clones.

On this clone: Its specific antigen is unknown. Per-nucleotide qualities are absent, and no much larger clonotype sits a single base away.

The TCR comes from a girl aged 2-9 years with Rasmussen encephalitis and intractable seizures. This chain is built from TRBV7-9 and TRBJ2-1; a stretch of 8 junction bases matches TRBD1. The sample was peripheral blood, taken at surgery. CDR3 protein: CASSYGQGKSNEQFF. Read as DNA, the sequence is TGTGCCAGCAGCTACGGACAGGGTAAGAGCAATGAGCAGTTCTTC. The CDR3, completed at both ends by the reference TRBV7-9 and TRBJ2-1 genes, gives the full variable domain DTGVSQNPRHKITKRGQNVTFRCDPISEHNRLYWYRQTLGQGPEFLTYFQNEAQLEKSRLLSDRFSAERPKGSFSTLEIQRTEQGDSAMYLCASSYGQGKSNEQFFGPGTRLTVL.